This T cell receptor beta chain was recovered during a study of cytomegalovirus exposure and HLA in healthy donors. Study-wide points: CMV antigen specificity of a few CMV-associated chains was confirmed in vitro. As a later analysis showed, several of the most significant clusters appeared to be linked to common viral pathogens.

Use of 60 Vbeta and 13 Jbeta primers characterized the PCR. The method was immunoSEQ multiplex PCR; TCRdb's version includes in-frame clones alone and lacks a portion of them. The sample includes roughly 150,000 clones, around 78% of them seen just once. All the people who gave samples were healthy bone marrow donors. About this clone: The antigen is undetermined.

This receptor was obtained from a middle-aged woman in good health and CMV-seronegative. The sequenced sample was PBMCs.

The CDR3: CASSLVDRGDYEQYF. CDR3 DNA sequence: TGTGCCAGCAGCCTCGTGGACAGGGGTGACTACGAGCAGTACTTC. The J gene is TRBJ2-7, the V gene TRBV14; 9 nucleotides align to TRBD1. The CDR3 sequence is 15 residues long. The V segment lost 4 bases and the J segment 3 bases; nucleotides outside the gene matches: 7. CDR1 and CDR2 from the germline V gene are SGHDN and FVKESK.